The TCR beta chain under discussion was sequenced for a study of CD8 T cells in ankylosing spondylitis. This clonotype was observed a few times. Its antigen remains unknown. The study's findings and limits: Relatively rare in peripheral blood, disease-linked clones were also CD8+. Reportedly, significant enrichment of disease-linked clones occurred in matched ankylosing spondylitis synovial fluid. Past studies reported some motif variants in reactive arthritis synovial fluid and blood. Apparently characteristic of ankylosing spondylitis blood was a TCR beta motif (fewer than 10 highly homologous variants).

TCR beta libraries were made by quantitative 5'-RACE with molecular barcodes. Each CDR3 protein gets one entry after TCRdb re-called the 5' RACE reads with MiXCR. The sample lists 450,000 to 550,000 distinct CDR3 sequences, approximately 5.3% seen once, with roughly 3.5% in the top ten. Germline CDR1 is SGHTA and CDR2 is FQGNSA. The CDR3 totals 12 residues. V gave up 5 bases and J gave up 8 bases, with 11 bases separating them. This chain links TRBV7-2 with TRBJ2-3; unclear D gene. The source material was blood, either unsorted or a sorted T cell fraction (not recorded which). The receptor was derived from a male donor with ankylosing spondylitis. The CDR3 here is CASSPPSGTQYF. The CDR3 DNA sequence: TGTGCCAGCAGCCCCCCATCGGGTACGCAGTATTTT.